Following are 19 T cell receptor beta chains from one sample sequenced in a study of cytomegalovirus exposure and HLA in healthy donors. Amplification used 60 Vbeta primers and 13 Jbeta primers. The data were produced by immunoSEQ multiplex PCR, yet TCRdb's version contains in-frame clones alone and is incomplete. Altogether 150,000 to 190,000 clones are present, roughly 75% being singletons, with the ten largest covering 1.2% to 1.5%. Sequenced input: PBMCs. The receptors stem from a young man in good health and CMV-seronegative.

The rearrangement uses TRBV10-3 and TRBJ2-7; a weak D match, TRBD2 (5 bases). Trimming cost V 11 bases and J 5 bases, with 19 bases left between them. Germline-derived CDR1 and CDR2 are ENHRY and SYGVKD. The CDR3 loop spans 13 amino acids. CDR3 coding DNA: TGTGCCCCCTGGGCGAAAGCCGGGGACGAGCAGTACTTC. It codes for CAPWAKAGDEQYF.

The chain combines TRBV9 with TRBJ2-3, with 8 bases lining up with TRBD1. The CDR3 runs 17 residues. Looked up from germline, CDR1 is SGDLS and CDR2 is YYNGEE. Trimming took 1 base from V and 2 from J; bases not matched to a gene: 9. The CDR3 DNA reads as TGTGCCAGCAGCGTACGGGCAGGGGGCGCCCCCACAGATACGCAGTATTTT. Its translation is CASSVRAGGAPTDTQYF.

V gene TRBV5-8 combines with J gene TRBJ2-5, with D possibly being TRBD1 (5 bases). The V end was cut by 4 bases, the J end by 1 base, with 11 bases between. CDR1 is SGHTS, CDR2 YDEGEE, per germline. The CDR3 covers 14 residues. DNA of the CDR3: TGTGCCAGCAGCCAGGGAAGGTTCCAAGAGACCCAGTACTTC. This gives the protein CASSQGRFQETQYF.

The gene calls are TRBV4-1 and TRBJ1-2; 8 bases are a match to TRBD1. V was pared by 1 base and J by 3 bases, with 7 bases of the junction left unmatched. The germline CDR1 and CDR2 sequences are MGHRA and YSYEKL. The CDR3 loop spans 16 amino acids. The CDR3 here is CASSQVAPTGDYGYTF. The CDR3 nucleotides read TGCGCCAGCAGCCAAGTAGCCCCGACAGGGGACTATGGCTACACCTTC.

In its sample, this clone was seen once. CDR3: CASSLRGRARSDTQYF. The DNA of the CDR3 is TGTGCCAGCAGTTTACGAGGGAGGGCCAGGTCAGATACGCAGTATTTT. The chain joins TRBV27 to TRBJ2-3; 7 nucleotides line up with TRBD2. Germline trimming cut 2 bases from V and 4 bases from J; bases unmatched to any gene: 9. Per the germline V gene, CDR1 is MNHEY and CDR2 is SMNVEV (reference sequence). CDR3 length: 16 residues.

This clone appeared a single time. This chain links TRBV10-3 with TRBJ2-6; D might be TRBD1 (6 bases). The germline gives CDR1 ENHRY, CDR2 SYGVKD. V was cut by 8 bases and J by 0 bases, with 14 bases left in between. CDR3 length equals 16 residues. The CDR3 DNA reads as TGTGCCATCGCCGACAGGACTTTCTCTGGGGCCAACGTCCTGACTTTC. Protein product: CAIADRTFSGANVLTF.

The chain couples TRBV11-2 to TRBJ2-2; 10 nucleotides agree with TRBD2. Germline CDR1 and CDR2: SGHAT and FQNNGV. Trimming took 5 bases from V and 3 from J; bases not matched to a gene: 3. The CDR3 is made up of 15 amino acids. The CDR3 sequence: CASSPSGGDTGELFF. CDR3 nucleotide sequence: TGTGCCAGCAGCCCAAGCGGGGGGGACACCGGGGAGCTGTTTTTT.

This clone came up once. The chain carries TRBV7-9 and TRBJ2-7, with D possibly being TRBD2 (5 bases). Trimming cost V 1 base and J 4 bases, with 14 bases left between them. The CDR3 consists of 15 residues. CDR1 SEHNR and CDR2 FQNEAQ come from the germline V gene (reference sequence). CDR3 residues: CASSLERLAVYEQYF. In nucleotides, the CDR3 is TGTGCCAGCAGCTTAGAACGGCTAGCCGTGTACGAGCAGTACTTC.

The chain carries TRBV27 and TRBJ2-7; perhaps TRBD2 as D (5 bases). V was trimmed by 5 bases and J by 0 bases, leaving 8 bases between them. Per the germline V gene, CDR1 is MNHEY and CDR2 is SMNVEV (reference sequence). This CDR3 comprises 13 residues. The CDR3 here is CASSQLGSYEQYF. In DNA, the CDR3 is TGTGCCAGCAGTCAACTAGGCTCCTACGAGCAGTACTTC.

The chain couples TRBV5-4 to TRBJ1-4, with D possibly TRBD1 on 5 matching bases. This CDR3 comprises 17 residues. The V end was cut by 6 bases, the J end by 7 bases, with 25 bases between. The germline gives CDR1 SGHNT, CDR2 YYREEE (reference sequence). The CDR3 region has the DNA TGTGCCAGCACGACGGACCGCGGGGCGGGGAACGCTGAAAAACTGTTTTTT. Translating gives CASTTDRGAGNAEKLFF.

V is TRBV5-5 and J is TRBJ1-2; 10 positions agree with TRBD1. The length of the CDR3 is 16 residues. CDR1 and CDR2 from the germline V gene are SGHKS and YYEKEE (reference sequence). The ends lost 2 bases at V and 0 bases at J; junction bases unmatched: 4. CDR3 sequence: CASSFTGQGANYGYTF. The CDR3 DNA sequence: TGTGCCAGCAGCTTTACTGGACAGGGGGCTAACTATGGCTACACCTTC.

J is TRBJ2-7 and V is TRBV15; 12 bases align to TRBD1. Per germline, CDR1 LNHNV and CDR2 YYDKDF (reference sequence). With V trimmed by 1 base and J by 6 bases, 4 bases remained unmatched. This CDR3 contains 15 residues. Here the CDR3 reads CATSRGGQGAGEQYF. The CDR3 DNA reads as TGTGCCACCAGCAGAGGGGGACAGGGGGCGGGCGAGCAGTACTTC.

The rearrangement uses TRBV5-6 and TRBJ2-3; 8 bases align to TRBD1. The J call is doubtful: the DNA matches TRBJ2-5 better. CDR1 is SGHDT and CDR2 is YYEEEE in the germline V gene. The CDR3 is 14 amino acids. The CDR3, as DNA: TGTGCCAGCAGCTCCCGGACAGGGCAGGAGACCCAGTACTTC. Protein product: CASSSRTGQETQYF.

V and J are TRBV6-5 and TRBJ1-1; 7 bases agree with TRBD1. The V gene's germline CDR1 is MNHEY and CDR2 SVGAGI. CDR3 size: 14 residues. V shed 6 bases, J shed 6 bases, and the junction held 10 bases outside the gene matches. For the CDR3, the DNA is TGTGCCAGCAGACCCGGGACAGCTTGGCCTGAAGCTTTCTTT. The encoded protein is CASRPGTAWPEAFF.

The rearrangement uses TRBV4-1 and TRBJ2-4; tentatively, D is TRBD2 (5 bases). V dropped 5 bases and J dropped 0 bases, with 8 bases sitting between them. The CDR3 is 14 amino acids. Germline V CDR1 and CDR2: MGHRA, YSYEKL. The CDR3 sequence: CASSASGAKNIQYF. In DNA, the CDR3 is TGCGCCAGCAGCGCAAGCGGAGCCAAAAACATTCAGTACTTC.

The chain recombines TRBV6-6 with TRBJ1-1; 9 bases agree with TRBD1. Unmatched junction bases numbered 13, after V lost 6 bases and J lost 5 bases. The CDR3 has 16 amino acids. CDR1 MNHNY and CDR2 SVGAGI come from the germline V gene (reference sequence). The CDR3 loop is CASRPPQDRGLTEAFF. The CDR3 DNA reads as TGTGCCAGCAGACCCCCTCAGGACAGGGGATTAACTGAAGCTTTCTTT.

The chain combines TRBV30 with TRBJ2-6, with D perhaps matching TRBD1 (5 bases). The CDR3 covers 13 residues. Looked up from germline, CDR1 is GTSNPN and CDR2 is SVGIG (reference sequence). The V end was cut by 5 bases, the J end by 4 bases, with 9 bases between. The DNA for the CDR3 is TGTGCCTGGGGGGCCGCCGGGGCCAACGTCCTGACTTTC. Residues: CAWGAAGANVLTF.

The chain combines TRBV15 with TRBJ2-1; D is possibly TRBD2 (6 bases). With 3 bases removed from V and 5 bases from J, the gap between germline ends came to 11 bases. This CDR3 region has 14 residues. Germline CDR1 is LNHNV and CDR2 is YYDKDF (reference sequence). CDR3 in DNA: TGTGCCACCAGCAGTACGGGACTCCACAATGAGCAGTTCTTC. It is translated as CATSSTGLHNEQFF.

The genes are TRBV9 and TRBJ1-2, with D perhaps TRBD1 (6 bases). From germline, CDR1 is SGDLS and CDR2 YYNGEE. V lost 0 bases and J 4 bases, leaving 16 bases between the germline ends. The CDR3 sequence is 16 residues long. CDR3 nucleotides: TGTGCCAGCAGCGTAGCCAGGGACATTCTACCCTATGGCTACACCTTC. It encodes CASSVARDILPYGYTF.